This T cell receptor beta chain was recorded in a study of spatial heterogeneity in lung cancer. The wider study: Raw-read counts averaged over ten per unique TCR and UMI combination.

TCR cDNA molecules each carried a unique molecular identifier. TCRdb re-called the 5' RACE reads through MiXCR, storing one row per CDR3 protein. The sample carries 10,000 to 13,000 distinct CDR3 sequences, 8.6% recorded once. This clonotype was recorded at least ten times. No antigen is known for it. Time point denoted: sample taken at primary tumor resection. Whole RNA obtained from tumor, nontumor lung or frozen PBMC underwent sequencing without sorting. The donor group consisted of over 60 patients who had untreated, early-stage non-small cell lung cancer. The CDR3 consists of 15 residues. V lost 4 bases and J lost 9, with 19 bases in between. Germline lookup yields CDR1 SGHTA and CDR2 FQGNSA. Broader study findings: Blood carried ubiquitous expanded tumor TCRs more at resection than follow-up.

The chain joins TRBV7-2 to TRBJ2-1, with D tentatively TRBD2 (7 bases). This TCR was sampled from a male donor with early-stage non-small cell lung cancer. The starting material was PBMCs, obtained at surgery. CDR3 DNA: TGTGCCAGCAGCTGGGGGGGGGCCCTTGATAGTGAGCAGTTCTTC. Its protein product is CASSWGGALDSEQFF.